Below are 16 T cell receptor beta chains sequenced from a single sample in a study of blood T cell repertoires in COVID-19. Some clones are missing from TCRdb's copy, which holds only in-frame ones; the method was immunoSEQ multiplex PCR. The table has about 210,000 clones, around 83% seen once. Sample: peripheral blood. The receptors originated from a woman aged 50 to 65 with acute or convalescent COVID-19.

This clone was recorded only once. This chain connects TRBV27 to TRBJ2-1, with 10 bases identical to TRBD2. The V and J ends lost 2 bases and 8 bases, in that order; junction bases with no gene match: 3. CDR3 length equals 14 residues. Germline V gene sequence: CDR1 MNHEY, CDR2 SMNVEV (reference sequence). The CDR3 here is CASSLRLAGDEQFF. The CDR3 DNA follows: TGTGCCAGCAGTTTACGGCTAGCGGGAGATGAGCAGTTCTTC.

The chain employs TRBV27 and TRBJ2-2; no firm D call. V lost 4 bases and J lost 6, with 6 bases in between. The CDR3 contains 12 residues. The V gene's germline CDR1 is MNHEY and CDR2 SMNVEV (reference sequence). CDR3 DNA sequence: TGTGCCAGCAGTTCCGGTGCCGGGGAGCTGTTTTTT. This sequence encodes CASSSGAGELFF.

The chain is built from TRBV28 and TRBJ2-7, with TRBD1 as a possible D gene (5 bases). The CDR3 extends over 10 amino acids. Germline V lookup: CDR1 MDHEN, CDR2 SYDVKM. V lost 8 bases and J lost 3, with 5 bases in between. CDR3 region: CASGHYEQYF. The CDR3 DNA reads TGTGCCAGCGGACACTACGAGCAGTACTTC. The full variable domain, with the rest looked up from reference TRBV28 and TRBJ2-7, is DVKVTQSSRYLVKRTGEKVFLECVQDMDHENMFWYRQDPGLGLRLIYFSYDVKMKEKGDIPEGYSVSREKKERFSLILESASTNQTSMYLCASGHYEQYFGPGTRLTVT.

The V gene is TRBV29-1, the J gene TRBJ2-7; maybe TRBD1 (6 bases). Germline V lookup: CDR1 SQVTM, CDR2 ANQGSEA. The CDR3 spans 13 residues. V was pared by 1 base and J by 2 bases, with 9 bases between. This CDR3 reads CSVEAGQTYEQYF. CDR3 DNA: TGCAGCGTTGAAGCCGGACAGACCTACGAGCAGTACTTC.

The J gene is TRBJ1-5, the V gene TRBV24-1, with D maybe TRBD1 (6 bases). The V and J ends lost 3 bases and 7 bases respectively, with 12 bases between them. This CDR3 region has 14 residues. Germline V gene sequence: CDR1 KGHDR, CDR2 SFDVKD. CDR3 coding DNA: TGTGCCACCAGTGATCCCGCAGGGGCCCAGCCCCAGCATTTT. It specifies CATSDPAGAQPQHF.

The chain employs TRBV9 and TRBJ2-1; 8 nucleotides match TRBD2. Germline values: CDR1 SGDLS, CDR2 YYNGEE. This CDR3 has 15 residues. V was pared by 4 bases and J by 7 bases, with 10 bases of the junction left unmatched. In DNA form, the CDR3 reads TGTGCCAGCAGCTCCCGGACTAGCCCCGAGAATGAGCAGTTCTTC. Residues: CASSSRTSPENEQFF.

V is TRBV19 and J is TRBJ2-2, with D uncertain. The CDR3 spans 13 residues. Per the germline V gene, CDR1 is LNHDA and CDR2 is SQIVND (reference sequence). Trimming took off 5 bases at V and 4 bases at J, with 8 bases between the two ends. The CDR3 DNA sequence: TGTGCCAGTAGTCCCGTGAGCACCGGGGAGCTGTTTTTT. Amino acid sequence: CASSPVSTGELFF.

In DNA form, the CDR3 reads TGTGCCTGGACTAGCGGGACGACAGATACGCAGTATTTT. It translates to CAWTSGTTDTQYF. The chain recombines TRBV30 with TRBJ2-3, with 9 bases lining up with TRBD2. Germline V gene lookup returns CDR1 GTSNPN and CDR2 SVGIG (reference sequence). The CDR3 totals 13 residues. Unmatched junction bases numbered 2, after V lost 4 bases and J lost 3 bases.

Notes on this clone: Mismatch with germline at one junction end may stem from a read error. The chain carries TRBV11-1 and TRBJ2-7, with TRBD2 matching 7 bases. Germline assignment: CDR1 SGHAT and CDR2 FQDESV (reference sequence). The CDR3 consists of 11 residues. CDR3 sequence reads: CASSHTGTISF. The CDR3 nucleotides read TGTGCCAGCTCCCATACCGGGACTATAAGCTTC.

This chain uses TRBV6-5 with TRBJ2-7; weak D call: TRBD1 (6 bases). Germline CDR1 MNHEY, CDR2 SVGAGI. V was clipped by 6 bases and J by 4 bases, with 16 bases between them. This CDR3 spans 14 amino acids. The CDR3: CASSPAQGMYEQYF. The CDR3 DNA is TGTGCCAGCAGCCCAGCACAGGGAATGTACGAGCAGTACTTC.

The V call is TRBV28, the J call TRBJ2-1, with D maybe TRBD2 (7 bases). Germline CDR1 MDHEN, CDR2 SYDVKM. The V end lost 6 bases, the J end lost 8 bases, and 26 bases lay between the germline ends. CDR3 length equals 17 residues. CDR3 residues: CASRPPWGGPSLDEQFF. The CDR3 DNA reads TGTGCCAGCAGGCCGCCATGGGGGGGCCCATCCTTGGATGAGCAGTTCTTC.

The rearrangement uses TRBV3-1 (or the pseudogene TRBV3-2) and TRBJ1-1, with D unclear. The CDR3 is made up of 13 amino acids. Trimming took off 4 bases at V and 6 bases at J, with 12 bases between the two ends. Germline assignment: CDR1 LGHDT and CDR2 YNNKEL (reference sequence). The CDR3 here is CASSPSSGAEAFF. The CDR3 DNA is TGTGCCAGCAGCCCCTCATCAGGCGCTGAAGCTTTCTTT.

This rearrangement joins TRBV5-1 to TRBJ2-2; 10 positions match TRBD2. This CDR3 is 15 amino acids long. Losses at the gene ends were 4 bases for V and 6 bases for J; bases not matched to a gene: 6. Germline CDR1 reads SGHRS; CDR2 reads YFSETQ. CDR3 residues: CASSIQGTSAGELFF. The CDR3 DNA reads TGCGCCAGCAGCATCCAAGGGACTAGCGCCGGGGAGCTGTTTTTT. Variable domain in full (rest from reference TRBV5-1 and TRBJ2-2): KAGVTQTPRYLIKTRGQQVTLSCSPISGHRSVSWYQQTPGQGLQFLFEYFSETQRNKGNFPGRFSGRQFSNSRSEMNVSTLELGDSALYLCASSIQGTSAGELFFGEGSRLTVL.

The rearrangement links TRBV27 to TRBJ2-7; TRBD1 agrees at 9 bases. This CDR3 contains 15 residues. Germline-derived CDR1 and CDR2 are MNHEY and SMNVEV (reference sequence). After removal of 4 bases from V and 1 base from J, the junction contained 5 bases not matched to a gene. CDR3 coding DNA: TGTGCCAGCAGTTGGAAACAGGGGGCTTCCTACGAGCAGTACTTC. Its protein product is CASSWKQGASYEQYF.

J is TRBJ2-3 and V is TRBV28; D remains unclear. The CDR3 has 12 amino acids. The germline CDR1 and CDR2 sequences are MDHEN and SYDVKM. V lost 6 bases and J lost 3, with 7 bases in between. Here the CDR3 DNA reads TGTGCCAGCAGCAAACTAACAGATACGCAGTATTTT. As protein: CASSKLTDTQYF.

V is TRBV7-3 and J is TRBJ1-6; possibly TRBD1 for D (6 bases). With 1 base removed from V and 10 bases from J, the gap between germline ends came to 11 bases. The CDR3 extends over 14 amino acids. Per the germline V gene, CDR1 is SGHTA and CDR2 is FQGTGA. The CDR3 DNA follows: TGTGCCAGCAGCTTAAGTGCCAGGGGCTCACCCCTCCACTTT. Amino acid sequence: CASSLSARGSPLHF.